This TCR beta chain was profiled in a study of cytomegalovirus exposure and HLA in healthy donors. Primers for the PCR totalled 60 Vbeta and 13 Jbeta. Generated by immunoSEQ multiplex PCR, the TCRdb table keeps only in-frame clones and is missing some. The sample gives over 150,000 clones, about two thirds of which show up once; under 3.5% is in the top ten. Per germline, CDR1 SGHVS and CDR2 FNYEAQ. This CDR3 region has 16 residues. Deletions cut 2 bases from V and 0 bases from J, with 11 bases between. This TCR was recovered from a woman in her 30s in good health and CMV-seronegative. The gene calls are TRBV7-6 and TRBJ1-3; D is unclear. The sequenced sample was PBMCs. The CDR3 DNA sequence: TGTGCCAGCAGCTTAACTACGTCCGACTCTGGAAACACCATATATTTT. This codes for CASSLTTSDSGNTIYF.